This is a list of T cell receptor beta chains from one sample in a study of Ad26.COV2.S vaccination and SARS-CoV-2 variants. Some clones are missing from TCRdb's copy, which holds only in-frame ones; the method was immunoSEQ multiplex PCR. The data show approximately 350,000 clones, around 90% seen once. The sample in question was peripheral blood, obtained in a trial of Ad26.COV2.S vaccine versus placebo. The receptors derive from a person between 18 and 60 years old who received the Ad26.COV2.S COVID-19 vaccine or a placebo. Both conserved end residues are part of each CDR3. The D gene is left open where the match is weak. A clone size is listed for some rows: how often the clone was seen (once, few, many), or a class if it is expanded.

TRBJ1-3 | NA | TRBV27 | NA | TGTGCCAGCAAAAACACGGGCGGCTCTGGAAACACCATATATTTT | CASKNTGGSGNTIYF
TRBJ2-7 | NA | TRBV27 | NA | TGTGCCAGCAGTCAAAGGACCGCGATCTACTACGAGCAGTACTTC | CASSQRTAIYYEQYF
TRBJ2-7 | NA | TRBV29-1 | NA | TGCAGCGTTACCAGTAGCTCCTACGAGCAGTACTTC | CSVTSSSYEQYF
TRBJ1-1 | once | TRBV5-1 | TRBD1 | TGCGCCAGCAGCCTAGGGACAGTGAACACTGAAGCTTTCTTT | CASSLGTVNTEAFF
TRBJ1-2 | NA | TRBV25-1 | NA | TGTGCCAGCAGTGACGAGGCCTCGCTCTATGGCTACACCTTC | CASSDEASLYGYTF
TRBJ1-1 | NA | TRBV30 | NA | TGTGCCTGGAGTCGCGACATGAACACTGAAGCTTTCTTT | CAWSRDMNTEAFF
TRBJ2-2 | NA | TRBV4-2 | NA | TGTGCCAGCAGCCAAGTCGAGAGGGTGACCGGGGAGCTGTTTTTT | CASSQVERVTGELFF
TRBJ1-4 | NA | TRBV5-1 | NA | TGCGCCAGCAGCTTGTCATTCGGTGGAACTAATGAAAAACTGTTTTTT | CASSLSFGGTNEKLFF
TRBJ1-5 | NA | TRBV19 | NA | TGTGCCAGTACCCCTCCAGGGAATGGTCAGCCCCAGCATTTT | CASTPPGNGQPQHF
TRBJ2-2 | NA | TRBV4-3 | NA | TGCGCCAGCAGCCAAGCCCCATCTTCGGGGGAGCTGTTTTTT | CASSQAPSSGELFF
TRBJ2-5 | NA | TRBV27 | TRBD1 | TGTGCCAGCAGCCCCGACAGGGCCGGGACCCAGTACTTC | CASSPDRAGTQYF
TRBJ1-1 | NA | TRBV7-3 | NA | TGTGCCAGCAGCTTAACGGTAGGGTTTAACACTGAAGCTTTCTTT | CASSLTVGFNTEAFF
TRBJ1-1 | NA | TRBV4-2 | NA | TGTGCCAGCAGCCAAGAACACTCGATCACTGAAGCTTTCTTT | CASSQEHSITEAFF
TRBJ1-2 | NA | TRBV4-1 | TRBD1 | TGCGCCAGCAGCCAACTACAGGGGAAAGACTATGGCTACACCTTC | CASSQLQGKDYGYTF
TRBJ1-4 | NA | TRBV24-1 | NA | TGTGCCACCGCCACAGGGATAGAAGAAAAACTGTTTTTT | CATATGIEEKLFF
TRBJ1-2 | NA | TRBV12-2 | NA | TGTGCAAGTCGTCGTCATGGGGTGTGGATCTATGGCTACACCTTC | CASRRHGVWIYGYTF
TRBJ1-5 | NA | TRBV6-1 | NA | TGTGCCAGCAGTGAGGGGGGCCCTTTTGGGTCCCAGCATTTT | CASSEGGPFGSQHF
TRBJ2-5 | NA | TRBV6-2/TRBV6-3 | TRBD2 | TGTGCCAGCAGTTACTCTCCGGGACTAGCGGAGACCCAGTACTTC | CASSYSPGLAETQYF
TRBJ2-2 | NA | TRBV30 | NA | TGTGCCTGGAGTGTTCCAGCGGGGAACACCGGGGAGCTGTTTTTT | CAWSVPAGNTGELFF
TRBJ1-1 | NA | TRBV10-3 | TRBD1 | TGTGCCATCAGTGACCAACAGGGGTTGAACACTGAAGCTTTCTTT | CAISDQQGLNTEAFF
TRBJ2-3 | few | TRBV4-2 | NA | TGTGCCAGCAGCCAAGGGGCTAGCAGGGATACGCAGTATTTT | CASSQGASRDTQYF
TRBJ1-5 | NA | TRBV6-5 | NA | TGTGCCAGCAGTCCCGGGACAAGTAGCAATCAGCCCCAGCATTTT | CASSPGTSSNQPQHF
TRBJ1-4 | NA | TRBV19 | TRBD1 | TGTGCCAGTAGACGGGACAGGGGAGGTGAAAAACTGTTTTTT | CASRRDRGGEKLFF
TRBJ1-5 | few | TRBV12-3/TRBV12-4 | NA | TGTGCCAGCAGTTCAGGGTCCCATCAGCCCCAGCATTTT | CASSSGSHQPQHF
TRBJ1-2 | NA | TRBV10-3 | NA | TGTGCCATCAGTGTAGTAGTGGTGGGGGCTTATGGCTACACCTTC | CAISVVVVGAYGYTF
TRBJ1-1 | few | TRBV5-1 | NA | TGCGCCAGTAGCCTTGACTTGAGCGCGGGAGCTTTCTTT | CASSLDLSAGAFF
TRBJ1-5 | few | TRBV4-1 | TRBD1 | TGCGCCAGCACTAGGGGACTGGGACAGAATCAGCCCCAGCATTTT | CASTRGLGQNQPQHF
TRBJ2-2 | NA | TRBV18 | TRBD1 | TGTGCCAGCTCACGCTTAACAGGGGCGAACACCGGGGAGCTGTTTTTT | CASSRLTGANTGELFF
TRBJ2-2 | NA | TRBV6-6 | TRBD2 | TGTGCCAGCAGTACCCAGACTAGCGGGGGGGCGCGGGAGCTGTTTTTT | CASSTQTSGGARELFF
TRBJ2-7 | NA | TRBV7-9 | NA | TGTGCCAGCAGCTCCCCTTTCGAGCAGTACTTC | CASSSPFEQYF
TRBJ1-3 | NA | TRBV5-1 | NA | TGCGCCAGCAGCTTGAACGGGGTTATCTCTGGAAACACCATATATTTT | CASSLNGVISGNTIYF
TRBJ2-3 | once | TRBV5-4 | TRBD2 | TGTGCCAGCAGCTTGGGGGGGGGTCGAGGAGATACGCAGTATTTT | CASSLGGGRGDTQYF
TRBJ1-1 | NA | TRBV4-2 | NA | TGTGCCAGCAGTGGGCAAAAGAGCACTGAAGCTTTCTTT | CASSGQKSTEAFF
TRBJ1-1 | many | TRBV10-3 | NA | TGTGCCATCAGTGAGTCGACTGAAGCTTTCTTT | CAISESTEAFF
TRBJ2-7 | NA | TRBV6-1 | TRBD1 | TGTGCCAGCAGTGAATGGGGGACAGGGGCGGGCGAGCAGTACTTC | CASSEWGTGAGEQYF
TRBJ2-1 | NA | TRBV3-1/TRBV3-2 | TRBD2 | TGTGCCAGCAGCCAAGATAAGGGACCGGGGGGGGCCATCAATGAGCAGTTCTTC | CASSQDKGPGGAINEQFF
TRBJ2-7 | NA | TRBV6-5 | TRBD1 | TGTGCCAGCAGTTGGGGACAGGGGGACTACGAGCAGTACTTC | CASSWGQGDYEQYF
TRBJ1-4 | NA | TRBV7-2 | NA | TGTGCCAGCAGCTTATGGGGGACTAATGAAAAACTGTTTTTT | CASSLWGTNEKLFF
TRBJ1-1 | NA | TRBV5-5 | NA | TGTGCCAGCAGCTACTCCGGGCAGAACACTGAAGCTTTCTTT | CASSYSGQNTEAFF
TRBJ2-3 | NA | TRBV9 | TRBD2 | TGTGCCAGCAGCGTAGTGCCTGGGACTAGCGGGGGGGCTCGGGGCACAGATACGCAGTATTTT | CASSVVPGTSGGARGTDTQYF
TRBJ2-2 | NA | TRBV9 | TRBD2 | TGTGCCAGCAGCGTAATTCCACCGGGGGGTCGGAACACCGGGGAGCTGTTTTTT | CASSVIPPGGRNTGELFF
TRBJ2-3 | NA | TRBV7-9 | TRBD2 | TGTGCCAGCAGCCCCCGCGGGGGGACTACAGATACGCAGTATTTT | CASSPRGGTTDTQYF
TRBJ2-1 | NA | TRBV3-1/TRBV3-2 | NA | TGTGCCAGCAGCCCCGGGTGGGACGAGCAGTTCTTC | CASSPGWDEQFF
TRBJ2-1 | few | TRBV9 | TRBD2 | TGTGCCAGCAGCCCAACCACGGGGACTAGCGGGGGTGAGCAGTTCTTC | CASSPTTGTSGGEQFF
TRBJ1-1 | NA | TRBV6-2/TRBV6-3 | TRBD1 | TGTGCCAGCAGTAGGACAGGGGGTTATGAAGCTTTCTTT | CASSRTGGYEAFF
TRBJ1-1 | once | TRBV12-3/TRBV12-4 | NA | TGTGCCAGCAGTTTTGGGACGAGGTCTGAAGCTTTCTTT | CASSFGTRSEAFF
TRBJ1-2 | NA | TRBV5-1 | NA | TGCGCCAGCAGCTTGGGACCTAACTATGGCTACACCTTC | CASSLGPNYGYTF
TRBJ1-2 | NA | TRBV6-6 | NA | TGTGCCAGCAGTTACTCGAAGGACTCCGGAGGCTACACCTTC | CASSYSKDSGGYTF
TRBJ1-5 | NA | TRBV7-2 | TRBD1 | TGTGCCAGCAGCGAGCGGGACAGGGGGCCGGATCAGCCCCAGCATTTT | CASSERDRGPDQPQHF
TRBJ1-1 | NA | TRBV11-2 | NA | TGTGCCAGCAGCTTGAACACTGAAGCTTTCTTT | CASSLNTEAFF
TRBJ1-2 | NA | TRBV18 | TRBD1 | TGTGCCAGCTCACCTGGAGCAGGGGGATTCTATGGCTACACCTTC | CASSPGAGGFYGYTF
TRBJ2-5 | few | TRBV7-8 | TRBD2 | TGTGCCAGCAGTTTACAGGCGGGGGGGCCAGGCGAGACCCAGTACTTC | CASSLQAGGPGETQYF
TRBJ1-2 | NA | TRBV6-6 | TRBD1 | TGTGCCAGCGGTAGGGGACAGGGCAACTATGGCTACACCTTC | CASGRGQGNYGYTF
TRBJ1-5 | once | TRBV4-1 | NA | TGCGCCAGCAGCCACGATCGCTATGTCAATCAGCCCCAGCATTTT | CASSHDRYVNQPQHF